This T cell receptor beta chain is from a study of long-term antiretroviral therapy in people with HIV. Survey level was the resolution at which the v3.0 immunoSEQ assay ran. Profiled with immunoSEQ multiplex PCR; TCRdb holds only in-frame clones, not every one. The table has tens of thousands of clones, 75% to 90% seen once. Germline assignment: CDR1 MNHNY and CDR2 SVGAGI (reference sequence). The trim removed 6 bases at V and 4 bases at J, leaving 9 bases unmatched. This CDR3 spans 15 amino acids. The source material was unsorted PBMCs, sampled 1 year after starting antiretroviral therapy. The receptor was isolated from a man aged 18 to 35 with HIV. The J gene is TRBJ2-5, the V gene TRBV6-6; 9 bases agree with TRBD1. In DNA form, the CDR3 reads TGTGCCAGCAGCGTAACAGGGGGCGCGGGAGAGACCCAGTACTTC. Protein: CASSVTGGAGETQYF.